The clone carrying this TCR beta chain was counted at least ten times. Time point here: blood at routine non-recurrence follow-up after resection. Frozen PBMC, nontumor lung or tumor provided whole RNA, which was sequenced unsorted. Germline CDR1 reads DFQATT; CDR2 reads SNEGSKA (reference sequence). The CDR3 extends over 18 amino acids. Deletions cut 0 bases from V and 1 base from J, with 19 bases between. This sample is part of a study of spatial heterogeneity in lung cancer. On the study more broadly: Within raw reads, each unique TCR and UMI combination appeared on average more than ten times.

TCRdb re-called the 5' RACE reads through MiXCR, storing one row per CDR3 protein. This sample has around 41,000 distinct CDR3 sequences, with 20% to 25% found just once. Material: PBMCs, obtained at follow-up. The V gene is TRBV20-1, the J gene TRBJ2-1; no definite D call. This sequence was found in a female donor with early-stage non-small cell lung cancer. CDR3 region: CSARDISASSASYNEQFF. CDR3 in DNA: TGCAGTGCTAGAGATATAAGCGCCTCTTCAGCGTCCTACAATGAGCAGTTCTTC.